Below are 19 T cell receptor beta chains sequenced from a single sample in a study of blood T cells in healthy people across ages. A J-beta primer mix and a sample-barcoded 5' primer were used in a second PCR of roughly 6 to 12 cycles. One entry per CDR3 protein, called by TCRdb with MiXCR from the 5' RACE reads. Of about 1.4 million distinct CDR3 sequences in the sample, around 59% were seen once. The sample was blood. The source is a man aged 18 to 30 in good health.

The gene calls are TRBV21-1 and TRBJ1-5; TRBD1, as called in the table, went unchecked against the DNA. TRBV21-1 has pseudogene status. This CDR3 contains 18 residues. Written as DNA, the CDR3 is TGTGCCAGCAGCCAATTAACGCCGAGGCAGGGTACCAATCAGCCCCAGCATTTT. It yields the protein CASSQLTPRQGTNQPQHF.

To note about this clonotype: A much larger clone differs by one base, so this may be a read error. J is TRBJ2-5 and V is TRBV20-1; 12 nucleotides line up with TRBD2. This CDR3 comprises 13 residues. Germline trimming cut 7 bases from V and 11 bases from J; bases unmatched to any gene: 11. In germline, CDR1 is DFQATT, CDR2 SNEGSKA (reference sequence). CDR3 nucleotides: TGCAGTGTGGATCCTAGCGGGAGGGGTGAGCAGTACTTC. It translates to CSVDPSGRGEQYF.

The chain is built from TRBV20-1 and TRBJ2-7; TRBD2 might be the D (7 bases). CDR1 DFQATT and CDR2 SNEGSKA come from the germline V gene (reference sequence). V shed 2 bases and J shed 4 bases, with 12 bases lying between them. The CDR3 covers 13 residues. The CDR3 DNA reads TGCAGTGCTAGATTCGGGGGGCTGTACGAGCAGTACTTC. The encoded protein is CSARFGGLYEQYF.

The chain carries TRBV9 and TRBJ2-1; TRBD2 matches 12 bases. CDR1 is SGDLS, CDR2 YYNGEE, per germline. V lost 3 bases, J lost 4 bases, and 5 bases stayed unmatched. CDR3 length: 16 residues. CDR3 coding DNA: TGTGCCAGCAGCGCCAGCCTAGCGGGGGGGTACAATGAGCAGTTCTTC. Translating it yields CASSASLAGGYNEQFF.

The V call is TRBV28, the J call TRBJ2-1, with D possibly called TRBD1 or TRBD2 (5 bases each). Germline-derived CDR1 and CDR2 are MDHEN and SYDVKM. This CDR3 has 15 residues. Trimming pared 3 bases from V and 4 bases from J, leaving 13 bases between. The CDR3 loop is CASSLSSGLYNEQFF. The CDR3 coding sequence is TGTGCCAGCAGTTTGTCCTCGGGGCTTTACAATGAGCAGTTCTTC.

This rearrangement joins TRBV20-1 to TRBJ2-3; no clear D gene. V was cut by 3 bases and J by 11 bases, with 12 bases left in between. CDR3 length: 11 amino acids. Looked up from germline, CDR1 is DFQATT and CDR2 is SNEGSKA (reference sequence). The CDR3 loop reads CSASPPVLQYF. The CDR3 nucleotides are TGCAGTGCTAGTCCCCCAGTTTTGCAGTATTTT.

The chain has TRBV3-1 and TRBJ2-7, with no clear D. TRBJ2-5 matches the DNA end more closely, so the J call is doubtful. CDR3 length: 14 residues. Germline V gives CDR1 LGHDT, CDR2 YNNKEL (reference sequence). CDR3 sequence (DNA): TGTGCCAGCAGCCAAGAGCTTAACCCCAAGACCCAGTACTTC. Translated, it gives CASSQELNPKTQYF.

This clonotype has only a few counts. This chain uses TRBV4-1 with TRBJ2-2; D uncertain. Per germline, CDR1 MGHRA and CDR2 YSYEKL. V was clipped by 2 bases and J by 0 bases, with 7 bases between them. The CDR3 has 15 residues. DNA for the CDR3: TGCGCCAGCAGCCAAATGGCGGCGAACACCGGGGAGCTGTTTTTT. This codes for CASSQMAANTGELFF.

This clonotype was found once. The chain has TRBV20-1 and TRBJ2-7; 8 bases match TRBD1. The length of the CDR3 is 13 residues. The J segment lost 3 bases and the V segment lost 4 bases, leaving 5 bases of the junction unmatched. Germline V gives CDR1 DFQATT, CDR2 SNEGSKA (reference sequence). This CDR3 is CSATTGAFYEQYF. Here the CDR3 DNA reads TGCAGTGCTACGACAGGGGCATTCTACGAGCAGTACTTC.

This chain joins TRBV4-1 and TRBJ2-1; 9 bases are shared with TRBD2. The J call may be incorrect, as the DNA end agrees better with TRBJ2-7. CDR3 length: 15 residues. Looked up from germline, CDR1 is MGHRA and CDR2 is YSYEKL. The CDR3 loop is CASSQALAGSYEQYF. The CDR3 coding sequence is TGCGCCAGCAGCCAAGCACTAGCGGGTTCCTACGAGCAGTACTTC.

The chain couples TRBV14 to TRBJ2-7, with D perhaps given as TRBD1 or TRBD2 (6 bases each). The CDR3 contains 14 residues. With 7 bases removed from V and 1 base from J, the gap between germline ends came to 14 bases. Germline lookup yields CDR1 SGHDN and CDR2 FVKESK. The DNA for the CDR3 is TGTGCCAGCAACATTGGGGGGCTTTCCTACGAGCAGTACTTC. Amino acids: CASNIGGLSYEQYF. Full variable domain (missing parts from reference TRBV14 and TRBJ2-7): EAGVTQFPSHSVIEKGQTVTLRCDPISGHDNLYWYRRVMGKEIKFLLHFVKESKQDESGMPNNRFLAERTGGTYSTLKVQPAELEDSGVYFCASNIGGLSYEQYFGPGTRLTVT.

The V gene is TRBV4-1, the J gene TRBJ2-7; D unclear. Trimming removed 4 bases at V and 0 bases at J, with 13 bases between. This CDR3 is 15 amino acids long. Germline V gene sequence: CDR1 MGHRA, CDR2 YSYEKL. CDR3: CASSLLLGSSYEQYF. The CDR3 nucleotides are TGCGCCAGCAGCCTACTCCTGGGCAGCTCCTACGAGCAGTACTTC.

V is TRBV5-1 and J is TRBJ2-1, with D hard to call. Germline lookup yields CDR1 SGHRS and CDR2 YFSETQ. V lost 8 bases and J 6 bases, leaving 12 bases between the germline ends. The length of the CDR3 is 12 residues. In DNA, the CDR3 is TGCGCCAGACCCCACCAGCCCAATGAGCAGTTCTTC. Translated, it gives CARPHQPNEQFF.

The chain uses TRBV2 and TRBJ2-7; maybe TRBD1 (6 bases). Judging by the DNA end, TRBJ2-5 fits better; the J call may be wrong. The CDR3 totals 16 residues. From germline, CDR1 is SNHLY and CDR2 FYNNEI. The DNA for the CDR3 is TGTGCCAGCACTAAAGTCCTGGGGGCGACGCAGGAGACCCAGTACTTC. This sequence encodes CASTKVLGATQETQYF.

The gene calls are TRBV20-1 and TRBJ2-3; D is unresolved. The V end was cut by 8 bases, the J end by 10 bases, with 19 bases between. The V gene's germline CDR1 is DFQATT and CDR2 SNEGSKA (reference sequence). CDR3 length equals 12 residues. CDR3 DNA: TGCAGTTCGCAAGAGGACCTCCCCCCGCAGTATTTT. Its translation: CSSQEDLPPQYF.

V gene TRBV28 combines with J gene TRBJ2-5; TRBD2 matches at 8 bases. V shed 7 bases and J 2 bases; nucleotides not matched to a gene: 3. The germline gives CDR1 MDHEN, CDR2 SYDVKM. The CDR3 totals 13 residues. The CDR3 sequence: CASIPGGQETQYF. For the CDR3, the DNA is TGTGCCAGCATTCCGGGGGGGCAAGAGACCCAGTACTTC.

A note on this clonotype: The CDR3 does not end in the conserved phenylalanine or tryptophan, so this is likely a read error. CDR3 protein: CTVPITDTQYL. The CDR3 DNA reads as TGCACGGTCCCCATCACAGATACGCAGTATTTG. The chain couples TRBV20-1 to TRBJ2-3; D unresolved. The CDR3 is made up of 11 amino acids. Germline CDR1 and CDR2: DFQATT and SNEGSKA (reference sequence).

This clonotype was recorded a few times. The V gene is TRBV7-8, the J gene TRBJ2-1; the match to TRBD2 covers 7 bases. Unmatched junction bases numbered 11, after V lost 10 bases and J lost 8 bases. CDR3 size: 13 residues. Germline V CDR1 and CDR2: SGHVS, FQNEAQ. The CDR3 loop is CAIRLAQAYEQFF. Written as DNA, the CDR3 is TGTGCCATACGACTAGCCCAGGCTTATGAGCAGTTCTTC.

J is TRBJ2-7 and V is TRBV4-3; D is unclear. V lost 0 bases and J lost 3, with 9 bases in between. The CDR3 sequence is 14 residues long. The germline CDR1 and CDR2 sequences are LGHNA and YSLEER. The CDR3 nucleotides read TGCGCCAGCAGCCAAGAGCAAAAGGGCTACGAGCAGTACTTC. Translated: CASSQEQKGYEQYF.